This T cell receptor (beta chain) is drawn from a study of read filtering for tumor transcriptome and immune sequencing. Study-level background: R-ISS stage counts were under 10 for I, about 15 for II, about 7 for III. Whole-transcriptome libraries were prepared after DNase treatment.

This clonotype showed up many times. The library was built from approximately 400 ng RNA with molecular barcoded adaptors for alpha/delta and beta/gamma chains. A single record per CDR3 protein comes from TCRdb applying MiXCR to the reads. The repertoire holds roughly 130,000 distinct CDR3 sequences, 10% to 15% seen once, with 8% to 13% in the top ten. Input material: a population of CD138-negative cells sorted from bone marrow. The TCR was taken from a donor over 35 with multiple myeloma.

In nucleotides, the CDR3 is TGTGCCAGCAGCTTAAGGGGCACGGAAACTAATGAAAAACTGTTTTTT. It specifies CASSLRGTETNEKLFF. The chain links TRBV11-2 to TRBJ1-4; maybe TRBD1 (5 bases). Trimming removed 2 bases from V and 1 base from J, with 11 bases in between. Germline CDR1 and CDR2: SGHAT and FQNNGV. This CDR3 is 16 amino acids long.